The clone carrying this T cell receptor beta chain was seen a single time. The sample originates from a study of blood T cell repertoires in COVID-19. About the research overall: The samples span acute and convalescent COVID-19 from the United States, Italy and Spain. PBMCs, B-cell-depleted T cells, or T cells provided the cDNA or gDNA that made up the material.

Authors' data handling: Amplification with reference gene primers provided the estimates of nucleated cell counts. The method was immunoSEQ multiplex PCR; TCRdb's version includes in-frame clones alone and lacks a portion of them. The DNA gave D and trimming, while V, J and clone size come from that table. Of tens of thousands of clones in the sample, 75% to 80% were seen once. CDR3 length: 19 residues. Looked up from germline, CDR1 is MGHRA and CDR2 is YSYEKL. With 1 base removed from V and 0 bases from J, the gap between germline ends came to 16 bases. The clonotype originates from a man between 65 and 79 years old with active or convalescent COVID-19. The J gene is TRBJ2-6, the V gene TRBV4-1, with D perhaps matching TRBD1 (5 bases). Material: peripheral blood. DNA for the CDR3: TGCGCCAGCAGCCAAGTGACCAGGGAATACTTCTCTGGGGCCAACGTCCTGACTTTC. It encodes CASSQVTREYFSGANVLTF.